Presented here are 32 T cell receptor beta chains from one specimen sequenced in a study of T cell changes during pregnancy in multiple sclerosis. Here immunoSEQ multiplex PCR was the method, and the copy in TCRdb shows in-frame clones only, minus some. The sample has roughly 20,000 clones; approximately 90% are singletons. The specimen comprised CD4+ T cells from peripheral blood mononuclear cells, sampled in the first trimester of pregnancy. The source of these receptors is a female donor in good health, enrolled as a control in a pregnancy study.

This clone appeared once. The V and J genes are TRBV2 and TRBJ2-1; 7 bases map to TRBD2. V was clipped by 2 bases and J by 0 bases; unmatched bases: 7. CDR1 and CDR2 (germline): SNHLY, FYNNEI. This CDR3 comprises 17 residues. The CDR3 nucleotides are TGTGCCAGCAGTGAATCAGCTAGCGGACGCTCCTACAATGAGCAGTTCTTC. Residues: CASSESASGRSYNEQFF.

The CDR3 sequence is CASSPRDSLNYGYTF. CDR3 DNA sequence: TGTGCCAGCAGCCCCCGGGACAGCCTTAACTATGGCTACACCTTC. The chain is built from TRBV9 and TRBJ1-2; 7 bases fit TRBD1. The V gene end was trimmed by 4 bases and the J gene end by 1 base; junction bases not matched to a gene: 7. CDR1 and CDR2 from the germline V gene are SGDLS and YYNGEE. The CDR3 has 15 amino acids.

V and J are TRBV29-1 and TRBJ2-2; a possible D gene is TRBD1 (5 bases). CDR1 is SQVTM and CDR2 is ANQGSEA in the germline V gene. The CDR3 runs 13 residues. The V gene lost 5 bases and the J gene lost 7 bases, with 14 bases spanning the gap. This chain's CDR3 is CSVWQGVGGELFF. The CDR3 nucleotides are TGCAGCGTTTGGCAGGGCGTCGGCGGGGAGCTGTTTTTT.

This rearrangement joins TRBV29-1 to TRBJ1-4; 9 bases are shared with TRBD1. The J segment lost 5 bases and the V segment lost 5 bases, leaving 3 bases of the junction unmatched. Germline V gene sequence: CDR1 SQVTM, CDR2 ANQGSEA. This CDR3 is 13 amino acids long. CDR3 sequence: CSVPGTGNEKLFF. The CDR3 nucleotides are TGCAGCGTTCCCGGGACAGGGAATGAAAAACTGTTTTTT.

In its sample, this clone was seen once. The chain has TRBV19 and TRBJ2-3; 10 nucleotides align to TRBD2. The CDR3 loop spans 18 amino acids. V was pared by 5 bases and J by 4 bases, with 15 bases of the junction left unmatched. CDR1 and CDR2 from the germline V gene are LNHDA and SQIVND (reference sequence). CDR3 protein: CASSFSPSGSPWADTQYF. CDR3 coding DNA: TGTGCCAGTAGTTTCTCCCCTAGCGGGAGCCCCTGGGCAGATACGCAGTATTTT.

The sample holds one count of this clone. The CDR3 nucleotides read TGTGCCAGCAGTTACACGACTAGCTACGAGCAGTACTTC. Protein: CASSYTTSYEQYF. The chain combines TRBV6-5 with TRBJ2-7; weak D call: TRBD2 (6 bases). The CDR3 sequence is 13 residues long. The V end was cut by 2 bases, the J end by 3 bases, with 8 bases between. CDR1 and CDR2 (germline): MNHEY, SVGAGI.

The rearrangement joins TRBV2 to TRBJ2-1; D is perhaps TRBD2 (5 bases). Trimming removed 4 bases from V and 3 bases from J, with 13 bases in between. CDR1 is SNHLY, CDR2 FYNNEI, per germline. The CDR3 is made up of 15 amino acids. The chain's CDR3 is CASSAQRTFYNEQFF. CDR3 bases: TGTGCCAGCAGTGCCCAGCGGACCTTCTACAATGAGCAGTTCTTC. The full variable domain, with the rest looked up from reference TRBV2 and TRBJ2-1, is EPEVTQTPSHQVTQMGQEVILRCVPISNHLYFYWYRQILGQKVEFLVSFYNNEISEKSEIFDDQFSVERPDGSNFTLKIRSTKLEDSAMYFCASSAQRTFYNEQFFGPGTRLTVL.

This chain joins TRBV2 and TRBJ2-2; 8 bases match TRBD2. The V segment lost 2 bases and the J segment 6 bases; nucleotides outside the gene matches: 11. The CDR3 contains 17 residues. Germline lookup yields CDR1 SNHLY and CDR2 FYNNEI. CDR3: CASSELGGGSGAGELFF. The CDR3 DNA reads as TGTGCCAGCAGTGAATTGGGGGGGGGTAGCGGGGCCGGGGAGCTGTTTTTT.

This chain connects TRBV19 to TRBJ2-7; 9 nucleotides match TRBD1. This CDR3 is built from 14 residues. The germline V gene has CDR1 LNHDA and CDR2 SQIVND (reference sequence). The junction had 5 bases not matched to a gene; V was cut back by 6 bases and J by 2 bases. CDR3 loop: CASRDRGGPYEQYF. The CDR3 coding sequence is TGTGCCAGTAGGGACAGGGGAGGACCCTACGAGCAGTACTTC. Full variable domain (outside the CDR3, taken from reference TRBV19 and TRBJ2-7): DGGITQSPKYLFRKEGQNVTLSCEQNLNHDAMYWYRQDPGQGLRLIYYSQIVNDFQKGDIAEGYSVSREKKESFPLTVTSAQKNPTAFYLCASRDRGGPYEQYFGPGTRLTVT.

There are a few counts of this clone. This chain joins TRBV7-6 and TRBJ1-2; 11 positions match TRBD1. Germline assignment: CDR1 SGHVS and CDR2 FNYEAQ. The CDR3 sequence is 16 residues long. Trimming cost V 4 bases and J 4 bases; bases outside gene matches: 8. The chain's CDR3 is CASSSGQGAGGYGYTF. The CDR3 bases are TGTGCCAGCAGCTCTGGACAGGGGGCCGGGGGCTATGGCTACACCTTC. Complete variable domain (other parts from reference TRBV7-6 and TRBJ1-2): GAGVSQSPRYKVTKRGQDVALRCDPISGHVSLYWYRQALGQGPEFLTYFNYEAQQDKSGLPNDRFSAERPEGSISTLTIQRTEQRDSAMYRCASSSGQGAGGYGYTFGSGTRLTVV.

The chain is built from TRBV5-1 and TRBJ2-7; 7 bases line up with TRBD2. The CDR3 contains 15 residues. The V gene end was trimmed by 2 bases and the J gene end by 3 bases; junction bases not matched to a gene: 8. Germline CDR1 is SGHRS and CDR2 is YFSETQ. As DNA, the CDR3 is TGCGCCAGCAGCTTTGATACTAGCGAGCTCTACGAGCAGTACTTC. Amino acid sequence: CASSFDTSELYEQYF.

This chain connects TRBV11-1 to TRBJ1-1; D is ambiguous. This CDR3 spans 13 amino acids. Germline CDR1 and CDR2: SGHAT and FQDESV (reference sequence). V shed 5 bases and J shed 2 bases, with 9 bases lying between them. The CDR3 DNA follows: TGTGCCAGCAGCGCCTACAGTAACACTGAAGCTTTCTTT. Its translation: CASSAYSNTEAFF.

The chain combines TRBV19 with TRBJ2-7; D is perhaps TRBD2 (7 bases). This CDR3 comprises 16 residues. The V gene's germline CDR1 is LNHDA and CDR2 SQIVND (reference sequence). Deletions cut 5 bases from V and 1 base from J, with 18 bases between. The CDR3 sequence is CASSPKGGGLSYEQYF. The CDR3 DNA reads TGTGCCAGTAGTCCTAAGGGGGGGGGCTTATCCTACGAGCAGTACTTC.

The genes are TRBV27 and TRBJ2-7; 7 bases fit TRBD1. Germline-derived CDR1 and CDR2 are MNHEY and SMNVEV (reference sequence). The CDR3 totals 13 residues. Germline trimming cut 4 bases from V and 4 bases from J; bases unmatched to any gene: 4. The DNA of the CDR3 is TGTGCCAGCAGTTGGGACAGCTATTACGAGCAGTACTTC. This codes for CASSWDSYYEQYF.

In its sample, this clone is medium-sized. The DNA of the CDR3 is TGCAGTGCGTCGCGGGCTTTCTTT. As protein: CSASRAFF. The V and J genes are TRBV20-1 and TRBJ1-1, with unresolved D. CDR1 is DFQATT and CDR2 is SNEGSKA in the germline V gene (reference sequence). The CDR3 covers 8 residues. V lost 6 bases, J lost 11 bases, and 7 bases lay in between.

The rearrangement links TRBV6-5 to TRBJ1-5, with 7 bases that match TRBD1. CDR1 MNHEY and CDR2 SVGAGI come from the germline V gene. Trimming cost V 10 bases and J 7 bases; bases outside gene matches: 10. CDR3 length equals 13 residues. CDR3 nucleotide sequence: TGTGCCACAAACACAGGGGTCGGGCAGCCCCAGCATTTT. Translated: CATNTGVGQPQHF.

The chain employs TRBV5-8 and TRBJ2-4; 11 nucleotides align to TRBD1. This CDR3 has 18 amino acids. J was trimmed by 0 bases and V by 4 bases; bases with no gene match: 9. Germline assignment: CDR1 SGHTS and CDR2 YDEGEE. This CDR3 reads CASSIGQGAPLAKNIQYF. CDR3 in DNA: TGTGCCAGCAGCATTGGACAGGGGGCTCCACTAGCCAAAAACATTCAGTACTTC.

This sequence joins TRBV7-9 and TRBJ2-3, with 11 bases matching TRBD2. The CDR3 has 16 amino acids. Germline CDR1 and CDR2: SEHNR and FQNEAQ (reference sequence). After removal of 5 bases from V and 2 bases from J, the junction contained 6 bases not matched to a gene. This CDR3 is CASSGGLAVNTDTQYF. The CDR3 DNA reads TGTGCCAGCAGCGGGGGACTAGCGGTGAACACAGATACGCAGTATTTT.

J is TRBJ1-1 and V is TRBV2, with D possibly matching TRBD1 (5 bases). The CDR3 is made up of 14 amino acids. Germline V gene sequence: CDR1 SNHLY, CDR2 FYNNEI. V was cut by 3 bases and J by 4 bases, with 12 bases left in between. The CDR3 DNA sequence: TGTGCCAGCAGTGACAAGGGGTTGGGCACTGAAGCTTTCTTT. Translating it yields CASSDKGLGTEAFF.

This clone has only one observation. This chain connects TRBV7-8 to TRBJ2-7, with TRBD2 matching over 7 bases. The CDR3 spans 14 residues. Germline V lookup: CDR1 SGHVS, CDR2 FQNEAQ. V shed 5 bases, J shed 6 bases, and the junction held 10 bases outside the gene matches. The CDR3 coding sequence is TGTGCCAGCAGCCATCCTAGCGGACGGGCCGAGCAGTACTTC. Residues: CASSHPSGRAEQYF.

DNA for the CDR3: TGTGCCAGCTCACGGGGAGAGGCTGGAAACACCATATATTTT. The encoded protein is CASSRGEAGNTIYF. The chain links TRBV18 to TRBJ1-3, with unresolved D. The length of the CDR3 is 14 residues. The V end lost 4 bases, the J end lost 2 bases, and 9 bases lay between the germline ends. The germline V gene has CDR1 KGHSH and CDR2 LQKENI.

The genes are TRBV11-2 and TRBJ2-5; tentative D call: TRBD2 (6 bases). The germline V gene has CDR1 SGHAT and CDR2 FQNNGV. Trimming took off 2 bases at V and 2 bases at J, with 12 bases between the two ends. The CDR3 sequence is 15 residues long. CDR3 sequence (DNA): TGTGCCAGCAGCTTATTTGCGGGGCTTCAAGAGACCCAGTACTTC. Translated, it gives CASSLFAGLQETQYF.

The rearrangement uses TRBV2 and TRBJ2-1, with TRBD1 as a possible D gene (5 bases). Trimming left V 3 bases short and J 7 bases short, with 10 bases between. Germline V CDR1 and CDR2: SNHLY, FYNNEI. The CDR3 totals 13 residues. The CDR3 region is CASSDQGWNEQFF. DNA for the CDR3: TGTGCCAGCAGTGATCAGGGTTGGAATGAGCAGTTCTTC. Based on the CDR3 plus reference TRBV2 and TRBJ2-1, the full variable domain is EPEVTQTPSHQVTQMGQEVILRCVPISNHLYFYWYRQILGQKVEFLVSFYNNEISEKSEIFDDQFSVERPDGSNFTLKIRSTKLEDSAMYFCASSDQGWNEQFFGPGTRLTVL.

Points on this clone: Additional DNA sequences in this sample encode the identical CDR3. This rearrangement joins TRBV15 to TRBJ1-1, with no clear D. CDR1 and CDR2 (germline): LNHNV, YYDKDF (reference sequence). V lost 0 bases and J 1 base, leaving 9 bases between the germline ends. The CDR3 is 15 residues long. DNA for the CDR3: TGTGCCACCAGCAGAGATCTGGCAGGGAACACTGAAGCTTTCTTT. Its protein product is CATSRDLAGNTEAFF.

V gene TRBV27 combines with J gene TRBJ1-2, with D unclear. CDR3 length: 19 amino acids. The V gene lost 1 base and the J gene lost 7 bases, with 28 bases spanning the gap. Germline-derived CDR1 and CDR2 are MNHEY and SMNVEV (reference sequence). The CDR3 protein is CASSLWASGGGVWGFGYTF. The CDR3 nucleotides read TGTGCCAGCAGTTTATGGGCTAGTGGAGGCGGGGTATGGGGTTTTGGCTACACCTTC.

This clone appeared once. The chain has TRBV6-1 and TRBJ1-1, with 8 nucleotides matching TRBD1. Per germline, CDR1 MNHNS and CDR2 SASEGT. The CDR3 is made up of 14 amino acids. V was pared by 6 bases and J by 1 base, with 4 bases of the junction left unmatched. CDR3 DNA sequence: TGTGCCAGCAGGCAGGGACAGGCGAACACTGAAGCTTTCTTT. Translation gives CASRQGQANTEAFF.

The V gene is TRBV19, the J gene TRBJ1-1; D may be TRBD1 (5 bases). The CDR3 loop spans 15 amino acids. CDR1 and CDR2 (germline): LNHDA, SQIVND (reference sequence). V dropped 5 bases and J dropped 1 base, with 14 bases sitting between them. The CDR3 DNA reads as TGTGCCAGTAGTGTTACGTGGGGCACGAACACTGAAGCTTTCTTT. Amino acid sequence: CASSVTWGTNTEAFF.

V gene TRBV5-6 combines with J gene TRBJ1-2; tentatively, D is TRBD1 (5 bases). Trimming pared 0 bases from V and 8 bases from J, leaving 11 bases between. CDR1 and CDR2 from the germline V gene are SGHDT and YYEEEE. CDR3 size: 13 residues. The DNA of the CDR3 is TGTGCCAGCAGCTTGGACGGGGGAGTAGGCTACACCTTC. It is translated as CASSLDGGVGYTF.

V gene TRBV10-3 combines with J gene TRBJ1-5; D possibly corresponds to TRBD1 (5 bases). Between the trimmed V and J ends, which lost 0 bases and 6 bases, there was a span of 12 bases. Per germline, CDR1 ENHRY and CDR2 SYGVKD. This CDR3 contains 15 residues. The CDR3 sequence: CAISESVQGSQPQHF. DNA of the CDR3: TGTGCCATCAGTGAGTCGGTCCAGGGATCTCAGCCCCAGCATTTT.

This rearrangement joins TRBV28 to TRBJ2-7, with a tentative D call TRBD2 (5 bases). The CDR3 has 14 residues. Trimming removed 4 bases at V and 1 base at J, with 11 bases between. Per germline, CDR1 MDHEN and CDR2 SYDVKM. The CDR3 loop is CASSSLADSYEQYF. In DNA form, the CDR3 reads TGTGCCAGCAGTTCCCTAGCCGATTCCTACGAGCAGTACTTC. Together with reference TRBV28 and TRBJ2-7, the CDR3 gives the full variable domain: DVKVTQSSRYLVKRTGEKVFLECVQDMDHENMFWYRQDPGLGLRLIYFSYDVKMKEKGDIPEGYSVSREKKERFSLILESASTNQTSMYLCASSSLADSYEQYFGPGTRLTVT.

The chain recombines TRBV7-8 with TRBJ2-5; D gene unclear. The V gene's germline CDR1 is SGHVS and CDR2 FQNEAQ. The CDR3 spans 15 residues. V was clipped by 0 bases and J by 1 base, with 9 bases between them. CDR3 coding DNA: TGTGCCAGCAGCTTAGCGCACACCCTCCAAGAGACCCAGTACTTC. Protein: CASSLAHTLQETQYF.

As DNA, the CDR3 is TGTGCCAGCAGCTTGGCTAGCGGGATAATCAATGAGCAGTTCTTC. Protein sequence: CASSLASGIINEQFF. The chain carries TRBV5-5 and TRBJ2-1, with 9 bases identical to TRBD2. The CDR3 loop spans 15 amino acids. V shed 0 bases, J shed 6 bases, and the junction held 4 bases outside the gene matches. CDR1 is SGHKS, CDR2 YYEKEE, per germline (reference sequence).